The 5 T cell receptor beta chains reported below all come from one sample, sequenced in a study of blood T cell repertoires in COVID-19. Assay: immunoSEQ multiplex PCR; the TCRdb copy retains only in-frame clones and omits some. The sample holds 150,000 to 200,000 clones; roughly 86% are singletons and the top ten take roughly 1.5%. The sample comprised peripheral blood. The receptors were gathered from a woman aged 50 to 60 with acute or convalescent COVID-19.

This chain joins TRBV12-5 and TRBJ1-2; D remains ambiguous. This CDR3 has 12 amino acids. Germline values: CDR1 LGHNT, CDR2 FRNRAP. Deletions cut 7 bases from V and 2 bases from J, with 8 bases between. This CDR3 is CASAPLNYGYTF. CDR3 nucleotide sequence: TGTGCTAGTGCTCCTTTAAACTATGGCTACACCTTC.

The chain employs TRBV4-2 and TRBJ1-2; D is undetermined. The CDR3 extends over 13 amino acids. Germline loops: CDR1 LGHNA, CDR2 YNFKEQ. V was pared by 1 base and J by 4 bases, with 7 bases between. The CDR3 DNA is TGTGCCAGCAGCCAAGGAGGCATCTATGGCTACACCTTC. Protein: CASSQGGIYGYTF.

This sequence joins TRBV19 and TRBJ2-3; D unresolved. The CDR3 has 13 amino acids. Per the germline V gene, CDR1 is LNHDA and CDR2 is SQIVND (reference sequence). The V end lost 4 bases, the J end lost 4 bases, and 9 bases lay between the germline ends. The CDR3 loop reads CASSKSGPDTQYF. The DNA of the CDR3 is TGTGCCAGTAGTAAGAGTGGGCCAGATACGCAGTATTTT.

The chain uses TRBV5-4 and TRBJ1-1, with D possibly being TRBD1 (5 bases). This CDR3 spans 12 amino acids. Deletions cut 4 bases from V and 3 bases from J, with 7 bases between. Looked up from germline, CDR1 is SGHNT and CDR2 is YYREEE (reference sequence). This CDR3 reads CASSEQDTEAFF. The CDR3 nucleotides are TGTGCCAGCAGCGAACAGGACACTGAAGCTTTCTTT.

The V and J genes are TRBV9 and TRBJ2-2; D is possibly TRBD1 (5 bases). The ends were cut back, 8 bases at V and 6 bases at J, with 11 bases in the middle. Germline lookup yields CDR1 SGDLS and CDR2 YYNGEE. The CDR3 is made up of 12 amino acids. This chain's CDR3 is CASKQGSGELFF. CDR3 nucleotides: TGTGCCAGTAAGCAGGGCTCCGGGGAGCTGTTTTTT.